This TCR beta chain was identified during a study of cytomegalovirus exposure and HLA in healthy donors. As for the study in general: The 95 to 150 validation repertoires used the same platform as the 650 to 750 first-cohort repertoires, a later analysis reported.

General study findings and limits: Cytomegalovirus association was assigned to more than 150 TCR beta chains. Three CMV-associated chains proved CMV antigen-specific in vitro. High specificity and sensitivity for cytomegalovirus status were reported for the classifier.

Trimming removed 8 bases from V and 6 bases from J, with 16 bases in between. Germline V CDR1 and CDR2: SEHNR, FQNEAQ (reference sequence). The CDR3 is made up of 13 amino acids. On this clone: Its antigen remains unidentified.

Clones were read by immunoSEQ multiplex PCR, and TCRdb kept only the in-frame ones, dropping some. The table lists tens of thousands of clones, 80% to 90% of them singletons. Sequenced input: PBMCs. This rearrangement joins TRBV7-9 to TRBJ2-5; D may be TRBD2 (6 bases). The clonotype comes from a woman in her late teens or twenties in good health and CMV-seropositive. The CDR3 nucleotides read TGTGCCAGCGGGCCGGGAGCCAGGCAGACCCAGTACTTC. Its protein is CASGPGARQTQYF.